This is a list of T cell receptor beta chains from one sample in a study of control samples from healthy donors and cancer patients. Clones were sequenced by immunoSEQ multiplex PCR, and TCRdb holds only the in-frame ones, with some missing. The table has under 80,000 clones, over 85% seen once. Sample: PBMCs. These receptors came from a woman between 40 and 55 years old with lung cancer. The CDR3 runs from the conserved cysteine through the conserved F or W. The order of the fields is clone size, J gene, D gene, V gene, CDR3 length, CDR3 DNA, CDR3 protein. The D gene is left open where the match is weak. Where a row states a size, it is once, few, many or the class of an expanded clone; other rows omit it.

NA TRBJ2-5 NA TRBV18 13 TGTGCCAGCTCACTTAACTACCAAGAGACCCAGTACTTC CASSLNYQETQYF
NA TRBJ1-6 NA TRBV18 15 TGTGCCAGCTCACCGGGACGGATTGATAATTCACCCCTCCACTTT CASSPGRIDNSPLHF
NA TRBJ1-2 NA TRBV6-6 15 TGTGCCAGCAGTTACTCGGGAGGGGAAAGCTATGGCTACACCTTC CASSYSGGESYGYTF
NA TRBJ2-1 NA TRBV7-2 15 TGTGCCAGCAGCTTCGACAGGAGCTCCTACAATGAGCAGTTCTTC CASSFDRSSYNEQFF
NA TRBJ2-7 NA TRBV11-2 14 TGTGCCAGCAGCTTGTTCAGGGGGGCCTACGAGCAGTACTTC CASSLFRGAYEQYF
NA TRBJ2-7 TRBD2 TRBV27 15 TGTGCCAGCAGTTTCATCAGGGACTACTCCTACGAGCAGTACTTC CASSFIRDYSYEQYF
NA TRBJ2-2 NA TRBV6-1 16 TGTGCCAGCAGTGAATTAAGGCAGGGTTGGACCGGGGAGCTGTTTTTT CASSELRQGWTGELFF
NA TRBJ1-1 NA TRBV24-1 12 TGTGCCACCAGTGACCCGGGGGGAGAAGCTTTCTTT CATSDPGGEAFF
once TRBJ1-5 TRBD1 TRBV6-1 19 TGTGCCAGCAGTGGACAGGGGGCCAAGCGGGGGTATAGCAATCAGCCCCAGCATTTT CASSGQGAKRGYSNQPQHF
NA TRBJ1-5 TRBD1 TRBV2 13 TGTGCCAGCCTCCGGCAGGGGGATCAGCCCCAGCATTTT CASLRQGDQPQHF
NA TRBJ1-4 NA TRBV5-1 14 TGCGCCAGCAGCTTTTCGATGGAGACTGAAAAACTGTTTTTT CASSFSMETEKLFF
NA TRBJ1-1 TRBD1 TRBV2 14 TGTGCCAGCAAAAGACAGGGGTTGAGGACTGAAGCTTTCTTT CASKRQGLRTEAFF
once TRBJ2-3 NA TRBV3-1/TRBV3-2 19 TGTGCCAGCAGCCAAGATCTTAGTGGGCTCGAGTTAAAGACAGATACGCAGTATTTT CASSQDLSGLELKTDTQYF
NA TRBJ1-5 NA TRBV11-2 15 TGTGCCAGCAGCTTAGATTATTCGTCGGTTCAGCCCCAGCATTTT CASSLDYSSVQPQHF
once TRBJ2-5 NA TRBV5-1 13 TGCGCCAGCAGCTGGGAGGCGTCAGAGACCCAGTACTTC CASSWEASETQYF
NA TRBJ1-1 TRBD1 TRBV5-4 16 TGTGCCAGCAGCTTGGCTGGGACAGTTATGAACACTGAAGCTTTCTTT CASSLAGTVMNTEAFF
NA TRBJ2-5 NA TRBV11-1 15 TGTGCCAGCAGCTTAACGGGACACCTCCAAGAGACCCAGTACTTC CASSLTGHLQETQYF
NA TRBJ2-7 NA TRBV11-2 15 TGTGCCAGCAGCTTAGATTTAGGGGGGAACTACGAGCAGTACTTC CASSLDLGGNYEQYF
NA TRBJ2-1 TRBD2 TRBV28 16 TGTGCCAGCAGTCTTATTAGCGGGGCACGCTACAATGAGCAGTTCTTC CASSLISGARYNEQFF
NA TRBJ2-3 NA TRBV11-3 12 TGTGCCAGCAGACGAGCGTCAGATACGCAGTATTTT CASRRASDTQYF
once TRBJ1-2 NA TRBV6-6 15 TGTGCCAGCAGTTTCTACCCCGGGACAAGCTATGGCTACACCTTC CASSFYPGTSYGYTF
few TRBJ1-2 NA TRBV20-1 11 TGCAGTGCTCCTCGCCGAGGGGGCTACACCTTC CSAPRRGGYTF
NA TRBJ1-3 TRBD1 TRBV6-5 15 TGTGCCAGCAGAAACAGGGGGCAAGGTGGAAACACCATATATTTT CASRNRGQGGNTIYF
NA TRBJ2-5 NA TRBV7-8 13 TGTGCCAGCAGCCGCACCGTCCAGGCGGCCCAGTACTTC CASSRTVQAAQYF